These 16 T cell receptor beta chains were all obtained from the same sample, sequenced in a study of CD4 T cells in relation to SARS-CoV-2 and coronaviruses. Profiling relied on immunoSEQ multiplex PCR, and the TCRdb table lists in-frame clones only, not all of them. The sample has about 41,000 clones, roughly 84% seen once. These receptors have no known antigen. The sample was naive CD4+ T cells from PBMCs, cultured in vitro. Subset defined: naive CD4+ T cells isolated by negative enrichment. The receptors here all came from an adult with COVID-19.

Regarding this clone: This likely comes from a read error, as the CDR3 has no conserved phenylalanine or tryptophan at its end. The DNA is omitted, as the CDR3 cannot be located on it reliably, and the CDR3 follows TCRdb's listing. The chain links TRBV1 to TRBJ1-4. TRBV1 is listed as a pseudogene. The CDR3 sequence runs 10 residues, both termini included. CDR3 amino acids: CTTDARPQFI.

The gene calls are TRBV20-1 and TRBJ2-7; a possible D gene is TRBD1 (6 bases). The germline V gene encodes CDR1 DFQATT and CDR2 SNEGSKA (reference sequence). CDR3 length equals 14 residues. V shed 5 bases and J shed 4 bases, with 18 bases lying between them. The CDR3 loop is CSARDRLDRYEQYF. As DNA, the CDR3 is TGCAGTGCTCGTGACAGGCTGGACCGTTACGAGCAGTACTTC.

The chain links TRBV7-9 to TRBJ2-1; the match to TRBD2 covers 8 bases. The CDR3 loop spans 15 amino acids. The V gene's germline CDR1 is SEHNR and CDR2 FQNEAQ (reference sequence). The ends lost 2 bases at V and 4 bases at J; junction bases unmatched: 4. The CDR3 DNA sequence: TGTGCCAGCAGCTTACAGCGGGGGCCTTACAATGAGCAGTTCTTC. The encoded protein is CASSLQRGPYNEQFF.

This chain links TRBV5-1 with TRBJ2-3; 7 bases match TRBD2. This CDR3 is 16 amino acids long. V shed 1 base and J 5 bases; nucleotides not matched to a gene: 10. Germline values: CDR1 SGHRS, CDR2 YFSETQ. CDR3 nucleotide sequence: TGCGCCAGCAGCTTGCCCATCAGCGGGACGAAAGATACGCAGTATTTT. This sequence encodes CASSLPISGTKDTQYF.

A single count supports this clone. This chain joins TRBV4-1 and TRBJ1-4, with no clear D. This CDR3 has 15 amino acids. The ends were cut back, 3 bases at V and 7 bases at J, with 15 bases in the middle. Germline CDR1 is MGHRA and CDR2 is YSYEKL. The CDR3 spells CASSHAPRVGEKLFF. The CDR3 DNA reads TGCGCCAGCAGCCATGCCCCCCGGGTAGGTGAAAAACTGTTTTTT.

This clone was detected once. The CDR3 sequence: CASSEYLEGFNSPLHF. CDR3 DNA sequence: TGTGCCAGCAGTGAATATTTGGAGGGTTTCAATTCACCCCTCCACTTT. The J gene is TRBJ1-6, the V gene TRBV25-1, with D unclear. Germline V gives CDR1 MGHDK, CDR2 SYGVNS. The CDR3 is made up of 16 amino acids. Trimming shortened V by 0 bases and J by 7 bases, and 13 bases separated the two germline ends. The variable domain in full, completed from reference TRBV25-1 and TRBJ1-6, reads EADIYQTPRYLVIGTGKKITLECSQTMGHDKMYWYQQDPGMELHLIHYSYGVNSTEKGDLSSESTVSRIRTEHFPLTLESARPSHTSQYLCASSEYLEGFNSPLHFGNGTRLTVT.

This clone occurred once. The gene calls are TRBV7-9 and TRBJ1-5; D call uncertain. The germline V and J ends were trimmed by 1 base and 4 bases, with 14 bases remaining between them. Germline V gene sequence: CDR1 SEHNR, CDR2 FQNEAQ (reference sequence). The CDR3 contains 16 residues. The CDR3 protein is CASSLGSATSNQPQHF. Written as DNA, the CDR3 is TGTGCCAGCAGCTTAGGTAGTGCGACATCAAATCAGCCCCAGCATTTT.

This chain uses TRBV28 with TRBJ2-3, with TRBD1 matching 8 bases. The CDR3 contains 14 residues. Germline V gene data show CDR1 as MDHEN and CDR2 as SYDVKM. With V trimmed by 6 bases and J by 1 base, 3 bases remained unmatched. The CDR3 region has the DNA TGTGCCAGCAGCAAGGACAGGGGCACAGATACGCAGTATTTT. It encodes CASSKDRGTDTQYF.

This clone was observed a few times. This chain uses TRBV4-1 with TRBJ1-1, with D perhaps matching TRBD1 (5 bases). Trimming took off 0 bases at V and 8 bases at J, with 13 bases between the two ends. CDR3 length: 14 amino acids. Germline CDR1 MGHRA, CDR2 YSYEKL. CDR3 sequence reads: CASSQEQTRDEAFF. CDR3 coding DNA: TGCGCCAGCAGCCAAGAACAGACAAGGGACGAAGCTTTCTTT.

The chain uses TRBV5-1 and TRBJ1-6; maybe TRBD1 (5 bases). The length of the CDR3 is 17 residues. V was cut by 0 bases and J by 5 bases, with 15 bases left in between. The germline CDR1 and CDR2 sequences are SGHRS and YFSETQ. The CDR3 nucleotides are TGCGCCAGCAGCTTGGCCCCGGGACGGACACATAATTCACCCCTCCACTTT. Protein: CASSLAPGRTHNSPLHF. Combining the CDR3 with reference TRBV5-1 and TRBJ1-6 gives the whole variable domain KAGVTQTPRYLIKTRGQQVTLSCSPISGHRSVSWYQQTPGQGLQFLFEYFSETQRNKGNFPGRFSGRQFSNSRSEMNVSTLELGDSALYLCASSLAPGRTHNSPLHFGNGTRLTVT.

The chain carries TRBV7-8 and TRBJ1-5; D might be TRBD1 (6 bases). The CDR3 has 14 residues. Trimming removed 4 bases at V and 3 bases at J, with 10 bases between. Germline values: CDR1 SGHVS, CDR2 FQNEAQ. In DNA form, the CDR3 reads TGTGCCAGCAGCTCGGACAGCTACAATCAGCCCCAGCATTTT. This encodes CASSSDSYNQPQHF. Supplemented by reference TRBV7-8 and TRBJ1-5, the full variable domain reads GAGVSQSPRYKVAKRGQDVALRCDPISGHVSLFWYQQALGQGPEFLTYFQNEAQLDKSGLPSDRFFAERPEGSVSTLKIQRTQQEDSAVYLCASSSDSYNQPQHFGDGTRLSIL.

The table lists this clone with a few counts. This rearrangement joins TRBV7-6 to TRBJ2-2, with D hard to call. CDR1 is SGHVS and CDR2 is FNYEAQ in the germline V gene. The CDR3 is 16 residues long. V lost 4 bases, J lost 2 bases, and 14 bases lay in between. DNA for the CDR3: TGTGCCAGCAGCTCCCGTCAGGCGGACAACACCGGGGAGCTGTTTTTT. This gives the protein CASSSRQADNTGELFF. Variable domain in full (rest from reference TRBV7-6 and TRBJ2-2): GAGVSQSPRYKVTKRGQDVALRCDPISGHVSLYWYRQALGQGPEFLTYFNYEAQQDKSGLPNDRFSAERPEGSISTLTIQRTEQRDSAMYRCASSSRQADNTGELFFGEGSRLTVL.

This chain connects TRBV28 to TRBJ2-1; 7 bases fit TRBD2. This CDR3 comprises 15 residues. V was clipped by 5 bases and J by 2 bases; unmatched bases: 6. Germline CDR1 MDHEN, CDR2 SYDVKM. The CDR3 spells CASSQGGSPYNEQFF. CDR3 nucleotides: TGTGCCAGCAGTCAGGGCGGGAGCCCCTACAATGAGCAGTTCTTC.

The chain employs TRBV19 and TRBJ1-2; possible D gene TRBD1, 5 bases. This CDR3 region has 14 residues. Trimming pared 6 bases from V and 3 bases from J, leaving 14 bases between. CDR1 and CDR2 (germline): LNHDA, SQIVND (reference sequence). CDR3 nucleotides: TGTGCCAGTAGCTCGGCGAGAGGGGACTATGGCTACACCTTC. Its protein product is CASSSARGDYGYTF.

The rearrangement uses TRBV11-2 and TRBJ2-1; the D is unclear. From germline, CDR1 is SGHAT and CDR2 FQNNGV. There are 17 residues in the CDR3. Trimming removed 5 bases at V and 0 bases at J, with 17 bases between. The CDR3 here is CASSNIFQPSSYNEQFF. The DNA for the CDR3 is TGTGCCAGCAGCAACATTTTCCAGCCGAGCTCCTACAATGAGCAGTTCTTC.

This clone turned up a few times. For the CDR3, the DNA is TGTGCCAGCAGCTTGGAGCGGTTTAATTCACCCCTCCACTTT. Amino acid sequence: CASSLERFNSPLHF. The chain joins TRBV5-6 to TRBJ1-6; D unresolved. From germline, CDR1 is SGHDT and CDR2 YYEEEE. V was cut by 0 bases and J by 6 bases, with 7 bases left in between. The CDR3 is made up of 14 amino acids.